This entry describes one TCR beta chain. With V trimmed by 4 bases and J by 1 base, 5 bases remained unmatched. CDR3 length: 15 residues. From germline, CDR1 is SGHRS and CDR2 YFSETQ. These data originate in a study of blood T cell repertoires in COVID-19. Background on the study: Samples of COVID-19 (acute and convalescent) were obtained from the United States, Italy and Spain. From T cells, B-cell-depleted T cells, or PBMCs came the material, which was cDNA or gDNA.

Per the authors' pipeline: Estimation of nucleated cell counts relied on the amplification of reference gene primers. The data were produced by immunoSEQ multiplex PCR, yet TCRdb's version contains in-frame clones alone and is incomplete. From that table come the V and J calls and clone size; the DNA was used to work out D and trimming. The table has some 700,000 clones, around 90% seen once; the top ten hold over 0.2%. The sequencing input was peripheral blood. The rearrangement joins TRBV5-1 to TRBJ1-2; 9 nucleotides agree with TRBD1. The TCR originated in a woman under 30 with acute or convalescent COVID-19. The CDR3 DNA is TGCGCCAGCAGCAGGACAGGGGCTGATAACTATGGCTACACCTTC. Amino acid sequence: CASSRTGADNYGYTF.